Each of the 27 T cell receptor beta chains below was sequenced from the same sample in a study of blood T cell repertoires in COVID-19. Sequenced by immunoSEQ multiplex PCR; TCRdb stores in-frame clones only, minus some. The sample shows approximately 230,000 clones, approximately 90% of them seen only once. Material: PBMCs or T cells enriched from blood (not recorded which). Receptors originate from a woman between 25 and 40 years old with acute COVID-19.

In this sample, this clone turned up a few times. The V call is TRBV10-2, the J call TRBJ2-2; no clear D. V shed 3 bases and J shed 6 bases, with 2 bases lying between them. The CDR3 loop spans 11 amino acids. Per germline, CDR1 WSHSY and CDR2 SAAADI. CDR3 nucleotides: TGCGCCAGCAGTGACTCCGGGGAGCTGTTTTTT. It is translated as CASSDSGELFF.

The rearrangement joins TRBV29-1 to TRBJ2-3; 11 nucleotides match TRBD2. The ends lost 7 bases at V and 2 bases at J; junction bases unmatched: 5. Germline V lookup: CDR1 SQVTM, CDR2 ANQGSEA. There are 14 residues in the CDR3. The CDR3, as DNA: TGCAGCGCAACTAGCGGGGGAAACACAGATACGCAGTATTTT. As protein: CSATSGGNTDTQYF.

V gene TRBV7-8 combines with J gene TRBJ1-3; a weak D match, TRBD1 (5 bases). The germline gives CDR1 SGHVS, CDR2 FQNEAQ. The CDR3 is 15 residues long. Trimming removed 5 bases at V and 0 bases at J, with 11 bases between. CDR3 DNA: TGTGCCAGCAGCAGATCTACAGGCTCTGGAAACACCATATATTTT. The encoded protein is CASSRSTGSGNTIYF.

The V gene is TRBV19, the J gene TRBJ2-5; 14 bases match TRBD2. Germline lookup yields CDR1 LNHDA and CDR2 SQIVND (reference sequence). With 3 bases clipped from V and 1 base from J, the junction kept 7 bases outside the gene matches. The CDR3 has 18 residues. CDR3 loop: CASSMTSGGGDGQETQYF. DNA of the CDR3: TGTGCCAGTAGTATGACTAGCGGGGGGGGTGACGGCCAAGAGACCCAGTACTTC.

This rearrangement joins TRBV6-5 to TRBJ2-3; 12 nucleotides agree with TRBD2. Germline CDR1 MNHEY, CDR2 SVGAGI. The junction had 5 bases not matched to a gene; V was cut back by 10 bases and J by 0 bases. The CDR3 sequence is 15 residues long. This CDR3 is CATATSGGSTDTQYF. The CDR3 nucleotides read TGTGCCACGGCGACTAGCGGGGGAAGCACAGATACGCAGTATTTT.

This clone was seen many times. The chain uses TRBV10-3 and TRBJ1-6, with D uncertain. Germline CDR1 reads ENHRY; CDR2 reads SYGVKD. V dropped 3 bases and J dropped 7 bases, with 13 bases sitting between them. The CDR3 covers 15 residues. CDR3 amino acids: CAISDMTGGNSPLHF. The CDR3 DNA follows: TGTGCCATCAGTGACATGACCGGAGGGAATTCACCCCTCCACTTT.

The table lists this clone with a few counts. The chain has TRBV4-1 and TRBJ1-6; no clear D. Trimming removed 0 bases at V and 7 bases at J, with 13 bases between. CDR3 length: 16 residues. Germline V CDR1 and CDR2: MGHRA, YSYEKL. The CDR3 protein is CASSQEGSKDNSPLHF. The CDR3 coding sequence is TGCGCCAGCAGCCAAGAAGGGAGTAAGGACAATTCACCCCTCCACTTT.

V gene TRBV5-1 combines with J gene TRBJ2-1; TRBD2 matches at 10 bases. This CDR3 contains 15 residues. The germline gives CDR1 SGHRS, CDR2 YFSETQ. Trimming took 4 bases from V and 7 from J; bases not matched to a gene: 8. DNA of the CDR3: TGCGCCAGCAGCCCTACTAGCGGGAAAGGTAATGAGCAGTTCTTC. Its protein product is CASSPTSGKGNEQFF.

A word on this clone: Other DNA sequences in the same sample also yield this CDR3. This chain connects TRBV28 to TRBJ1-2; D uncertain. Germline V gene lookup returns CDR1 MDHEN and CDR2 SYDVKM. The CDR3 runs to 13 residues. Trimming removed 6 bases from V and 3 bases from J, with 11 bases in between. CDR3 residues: CASREGLDYGYTF. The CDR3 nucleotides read TGTGCCAGCAGGGAGGGTCTCGACTATGGCTACACCTTC.

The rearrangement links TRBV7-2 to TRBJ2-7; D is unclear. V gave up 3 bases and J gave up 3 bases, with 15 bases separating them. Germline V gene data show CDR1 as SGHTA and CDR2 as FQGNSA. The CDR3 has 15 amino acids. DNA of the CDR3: TGTGCCAGCAGCTTTGACTCGACTGGCCTCTACGAGCAGTACTTC. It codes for CASSFDSTGLYEQYF.

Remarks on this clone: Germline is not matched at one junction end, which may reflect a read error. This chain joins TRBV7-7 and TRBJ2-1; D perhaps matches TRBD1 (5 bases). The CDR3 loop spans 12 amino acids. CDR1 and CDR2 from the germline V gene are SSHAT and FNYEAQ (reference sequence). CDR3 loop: CASSLGAGEQFF. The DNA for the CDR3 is TGTGCTAGCAGCTTAGGGGCAGGAGAGCAGTTCTTC.

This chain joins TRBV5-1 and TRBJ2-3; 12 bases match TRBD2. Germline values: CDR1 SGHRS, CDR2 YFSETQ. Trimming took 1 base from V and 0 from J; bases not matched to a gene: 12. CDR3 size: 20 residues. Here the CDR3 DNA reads TGCGCCAGCAGCTTGTTGGGTGTCGGAGGACTAGCGGGGAGCACAGATACGCAGTATTTT. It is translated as CASSLLGVGGLAGSTDTQYF.

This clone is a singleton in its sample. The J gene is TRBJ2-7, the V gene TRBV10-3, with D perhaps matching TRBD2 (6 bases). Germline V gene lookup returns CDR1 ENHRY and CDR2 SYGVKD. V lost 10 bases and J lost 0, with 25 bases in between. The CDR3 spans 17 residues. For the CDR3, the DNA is TGTGCCACCGAGTCCGGCCTATTTAGCGGAAGCTCCTACGAGCAGTACTTC. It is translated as CATESGLFSGSSYEQYF.

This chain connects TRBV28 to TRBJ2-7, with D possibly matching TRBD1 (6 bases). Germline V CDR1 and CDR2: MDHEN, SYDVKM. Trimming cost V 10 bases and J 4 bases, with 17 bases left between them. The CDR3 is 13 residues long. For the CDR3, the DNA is TGTGCCATCCGCGGCAGGGGACCTTACGAGCAGTACTTC. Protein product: CAIRGRGPYEQYF.

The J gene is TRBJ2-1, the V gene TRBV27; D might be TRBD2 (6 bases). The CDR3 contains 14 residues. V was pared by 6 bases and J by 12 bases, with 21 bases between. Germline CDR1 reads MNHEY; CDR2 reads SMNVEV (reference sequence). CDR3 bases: TGTGCCAGCAGAGAATATCAACGGGACTCCAGGCAGTTCTTC. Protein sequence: CASREYQRDSRQFF.

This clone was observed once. The CDR3 reads CASRPESSYNSPLHF. The DNA of the CDR3 is TGTGCCAGCAGGCCCGAGAGCTCCTATAATTCACCCCTCCACTTT. This chain links TRBV27 with TRBJ1-6, with D unclear. The V gene lost 6 bases and the J gene lost 0 bases, with 9 bases spanning the gap. The CDR3 sequence is 15 residues long. CDR1 is MNHEY and CDR2 is SMNVEV in the germline V gene (reference sequence).

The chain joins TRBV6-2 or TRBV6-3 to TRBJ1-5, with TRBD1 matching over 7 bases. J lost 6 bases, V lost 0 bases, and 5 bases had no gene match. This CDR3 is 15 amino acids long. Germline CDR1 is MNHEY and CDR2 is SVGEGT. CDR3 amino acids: CASSYSGRGVQPQHF. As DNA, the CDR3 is TGTGCCAGCAGTTACTCCGGCAGGGGGGTTCAGCCCCAGCATTTT.

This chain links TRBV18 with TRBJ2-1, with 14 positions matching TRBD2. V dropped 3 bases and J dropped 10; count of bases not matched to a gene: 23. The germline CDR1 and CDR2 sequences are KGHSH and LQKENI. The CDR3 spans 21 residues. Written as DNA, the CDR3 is TGTGCCAGCTCACCCTTAGGAACCGGGACTAGCGGGAGATTTGGGTTGGGGGAGCAGTTCTTC. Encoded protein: CASSPLGTGTSGRFGLGEQFF.

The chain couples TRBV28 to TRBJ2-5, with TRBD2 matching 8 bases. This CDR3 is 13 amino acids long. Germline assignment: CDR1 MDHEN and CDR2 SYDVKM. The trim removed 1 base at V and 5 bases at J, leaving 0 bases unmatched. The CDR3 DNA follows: TGTGCCAGCAGTTTATCGGGGGGGGAGACCCAGTACTTC. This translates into CASSLSGGETQYF.

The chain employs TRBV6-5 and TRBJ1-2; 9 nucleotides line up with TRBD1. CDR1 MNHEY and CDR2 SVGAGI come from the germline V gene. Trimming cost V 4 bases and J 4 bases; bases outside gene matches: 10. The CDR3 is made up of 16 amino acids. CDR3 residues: CASSLEAGTGIYGYTF. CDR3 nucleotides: TGTGCCAGCAGTTTAGAAGCCGGGACAGGGATCTATGGCTACACCTTC.

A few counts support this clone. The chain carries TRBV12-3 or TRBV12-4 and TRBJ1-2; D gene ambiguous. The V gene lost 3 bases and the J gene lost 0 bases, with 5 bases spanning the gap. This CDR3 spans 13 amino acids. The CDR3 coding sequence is TGTGCCAGCAGTTTCAGTACTAACTATGGCTACACCTTC. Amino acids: CASSFSTNYGYTF.

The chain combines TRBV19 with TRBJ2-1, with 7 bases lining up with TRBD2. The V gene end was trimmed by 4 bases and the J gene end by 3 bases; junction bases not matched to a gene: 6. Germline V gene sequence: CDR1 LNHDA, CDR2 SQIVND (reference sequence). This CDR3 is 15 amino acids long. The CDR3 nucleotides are TGTGCCAGTAGTAAGGGACTAAGACACTACAATGAGCAGTTCTTC. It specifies CASSKGLRHYNEQFF. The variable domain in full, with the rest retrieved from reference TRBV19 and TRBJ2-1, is DGGITQSPKYLFRKEGQNVTLSCEQNLNHDAMYWYRQDPGQGLRLIYYSQIVNDFQKGDIAEGYSVSREKKESFPLTVTSAQKNPTAFYLCASSKGLRHYNEQFFGPGTRLTVL.

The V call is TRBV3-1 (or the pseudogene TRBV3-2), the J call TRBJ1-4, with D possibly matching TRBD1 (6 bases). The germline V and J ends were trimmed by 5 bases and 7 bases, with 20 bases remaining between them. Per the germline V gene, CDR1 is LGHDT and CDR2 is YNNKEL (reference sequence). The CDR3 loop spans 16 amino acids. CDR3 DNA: TGTGCCAGCAGCAATTTACCGCGGGGAGGGGGTGAAAAACTGTTTTTT. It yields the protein CASSNLPRGGGEKLFF.

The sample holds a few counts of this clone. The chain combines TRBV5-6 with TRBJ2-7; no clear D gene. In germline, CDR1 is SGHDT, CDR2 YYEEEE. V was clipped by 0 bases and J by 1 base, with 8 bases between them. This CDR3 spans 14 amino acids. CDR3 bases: TGTGCCAGCAGCTTGGCCGGCGGATCCTACGAGCAGTACTTC. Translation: CASSLAGGSYEQYF.

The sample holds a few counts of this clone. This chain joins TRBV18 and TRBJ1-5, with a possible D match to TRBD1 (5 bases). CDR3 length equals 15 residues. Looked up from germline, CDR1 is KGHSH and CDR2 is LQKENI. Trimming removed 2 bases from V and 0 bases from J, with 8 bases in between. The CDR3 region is CASSPSGNSNQPQHF. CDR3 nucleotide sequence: TGTGCCAGCTCACCATCAGGGAATAGCAATCAGCCCCAGCATTTT.

The CDR3 DNA reads as TGTGCCAGCAGCGACGGGGGGGCCCTAGATACGCAGTATTTT. Translation: CASSDGGALDTQYF. The chain recombines TRBV28 with TRBJ2-3; 8 positions match TRBD2. The junction had 7 bases not matched to a gene; V was cut back by 6 bases and J by 5 bases. In germline, CDR1 is MDHEN, CDR2 SYDVKM. CDR3 size: 14 residues.

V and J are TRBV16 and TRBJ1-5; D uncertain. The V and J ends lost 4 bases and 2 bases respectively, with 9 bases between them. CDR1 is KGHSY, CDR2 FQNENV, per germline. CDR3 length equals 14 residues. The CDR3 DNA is TGTGCCAGCAGCCCAGACATAGGCAATCAGCCCCAGCATTTT. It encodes CASSPDIGNQPQHF.